This T cell receptor beta chain was observed in a study of cytomegalovirus exposure and HLA in healthy donors. For this clone: Antigen: not known.

Findings and limits, study-wide: Segments of the TCR beta V type were, in most cases, productive about 87% or about 30% of the time in an earlier analysis.

Per germline, CDR1 ENHRY and CDR2 SYGVKD. Trimming pared 4 bases from V and 7 bases from J, leaving 14 bases between. CDR3 length: 14 residues. Vbeta (60) and Jbeta (13) primers were used in the PCR. Assay: immunoSEQ multiplex PCR; the TCRdb copy retains only in-frame clones and omits some. The sample consists of some 150,000 clones, about three quarters of them appearing once. This TCR was sampled from a female donor in good health and CMV-seronegative. The gene calls are TRBV10-3 and TRBJ1-5; D call uncertain. Sequences were obtained from PBMCs. The CDR3 spells CAISGGSPRQPQHF. In DNA, the CDR3 is TGTGCCATCAGTGGAGGCTCCCCTAGGCAGCCCCAGCATTTT.